Listed below are T cell receptor beta chains from one sample, sequenced in a study of early T cells in non-severe SARS-CoV-2 infection. MiXCR, applied by TCRdb to the 5' RACE reads, yields one record per CDR3 protein. Among about 77,000 distinct CDR3 sequences listed, about a sixth were seen once. Material: whole blood. The source of these receptors is an adult who was a healthcare worker with PCR-confirmed SARS-CoV-2 infection or an uninfected control (not recorded which). Both conserved end residues are part of each CDR3. Each record gives: J gene, D gene, CDR3 length, V gene, clone size, CDR3 protein, CDR3 DNA. The D gene is left open where the match is weak. Clone size is shown for a subset of rows, as once, few, many or a class of expanded clone.

>TRBJ2-1|TRBD2|15|TRBV19|.
CASSRGTSGSHEQFF
TGTGCCAGTAGTCGCGGGACTAGCGGGAGCCATGAGCAGTTCTTC
>TRBJ2-7|TRBD1|16|TRBV11-2|.
CASSQPQGAFLGEQYF
TGTGCCAGCAGCCAACCACAGGGGGCCTTTCTCGGAGAGCAGTACTTC
>TRBJ2-7|TRBD1|16|TRBV2|.
CASTQDRGDPSYEQYF
TGTGCCAGCACTCAGGACAGGGGCGATCCCTCCTACGAGCAGTACTTC
>TRBJ2-5|TRBD2|15|TRBV6-5|.
CASSTSGGARETQYF
TGTGCCAGCAGTACTAGCGGGGGGGCCAGGGAGACCCAGTACTTC
>TRBJ1-1|TRBD1|16|TRBV28|few
CASSLGYRGVNTEAFF
TGTGCCAGCAGTTTGGGGTACAGGGGGGTGAACACTGAAGCTTTCTTT
>TRBJ2-6|.|15|TRBV2|many
CASRGTGIGANVLTF
TGTGCCAGCAGGGGAACAGGGATTGGGGCCAACGTCCTGACTTTC
>TRBJ1-5|.|14|TRBV27|many
CASSFEGTNQPQHF
TGTGCCAGCAGTTTTGAGGGGACAAATCAGCCCCAGCATTTT
>TRBJ2-7|.|15|TRBV10-3|.
CAIRHPRGGTYEQYF
TGTGCCATCAGACACCCCCGGGGTGGGACCTACGAGCAGTACTTC
>TRBJ1-4|.|16|TRBV30|few
CAWSPLGYPTNEKLFF
TGTGCCTGGAGTCCCCTGGGATACCCAACTAATGAAAAACTGTTTTTT
>TRBJ2-7|.|14|TRBV5-1|few
CASSLEGKPYEQYF
TGCGCCAGCAGCTTGGAAGGGAAGCCCTACGAGCAGTACTTC
>TRBJ2-7|.|13|TRBV9|few
CASSVWSGQEQYF
TGTGCCAGCAGCGTCTGGAGCGGCCAGGAGCAGTACTTC
>TRBJ2-7|.|14|TRBV11-2|many
CASSLWGSSYEQYF
TGTGCCAGCAGCTTATGGGGGAGCTCCTACGAGCAGTACTTC
>TRBJ2-7|.|15|TRBV11-2|.
CASSSYPGSPGEQYF
TGTGCCAGCAGCTCCTACCCAGGGTCACCGGGAGAGCAGTACTTC
>TRBJ2-2|.|17|TRBV28|few
CATRSEATGLRTGELFF
TGTGCCACCCGGAGTGAAGCGACGGGTTTAAGAACCGGGGAGCTGTTTTTT
>TRBJ2-2|TRBD2|16|TRBV2|.
CASSDPGLAGTGELFF
TGTGCCAGCAGTGACCCGGGACTAGCGGGAACCGGGGAGCTGTTTTTT
>TRBJ2-2|TRBD2|15|TRBV28|.
CASSLAGGPTGELFF
TGTGCCAGCAGTTTAGCGGGAGGGCCTACCGGGGAGCTGTTTTTT
>TRBJ1-5|TRBD1|14|TRBV6-5|few
CASSSRQGYQPQHF
TGTGCCAGCAGTTCCCGACAGGGCTATCAGCCCCAGCATTTT
>TRBJ2-3|TRBD2|16|TRBV7-6|few
CASSLDTLAGTDTQYF
TGTGCCAGCAGCTTAGACACACTAGCGGGCACAGATACGCAGTATTTT
>TRBJ1-1|.|14|TRBV29-1|few
CSTSRGGAWTEAFF
TGCAGCACTTCCCGGGGGGGGGCCTGGACTGAAGCTTTCTTT
>TRBJ1-3|.|14|TRBV11-2|few
CASSFMANGNTIYF
TGTGCCAGCAGCTTTATGGCCAACGGAAACACCATATATTTT
>TRBJ2-3|.|12|TRBV7-6|.
CASSFLEDTQYF
TGTGCCAGCAGCTTCCTGGAGGATACGCAGTATTTT
>TRBJ2-7|.|13|TRBV12-3/TRBV12-4|.
CASSLHRGYEQYF
TGTGCCAGCAGTTTACATCGGGGGTACGAGCAGTACTTC
>TRBJ2-1|TRBD2|13|TRBV11-3|.
CASTGLDKDEQFF
TGTGCCAGCACCGGACTAGATAAGGACGAGCAGTTCTTC
>TRBJ2-2|.|14|TRBV29-1|few
CSVDGQGTTGELFF
TGCAGCGTTGACGGGCAGGGGACCACCGGGGAGCTGTTTTTT
>TRBJ2-7|.|15|TRBV18|few
CASSPDRPPSYEQYF
TGTGCCAGCTCACCAGACAGGCCCCCCTCCTACGAGCAGTACTTC
>TRBJ2-3|.|14|TRBV7-2|few
CASSFSRATDTQYF
TGTGCCAGCAGCTTTTCCCGAGCAACTGATACGCAGTATTTT